Presented here are 2 T cell receptor beta chains from one specimen sequenced in a study of blood T cell repertoires in COVID-19. Clones were sequenced by immunoSEQ multiplex PCR, and TCRdb holds only the in-frame ones, with some missing. The sample lists about 260,000 clones, approximately 89% occurring once. The sequenced sample was PBMCs or T cells enriched from blood (not recorded which). These receptors all stem from a woman aged 40 to 50 with acute COVID-19.

The genes are TRBV25-1 and TRBJ1-6; the match to TRBD1 covers 10 bases. The length of the CDR3 is 17 residues. The V gene's germline CDR1 is MGHDK and CDR2 SYGVNS. Trimming removed 4 bases from V and 15 bases from J; junction bases left unmatched: 18. CDR3 residues: CASSATPGQGTLVVLHF. CDR3 DNA: TGTGCCAGCAGTGCTACTCCGGGACAGGGGACCCTCGTAGTCCTCCACTTT.

The V call is TRBV21-1, the J call TRBJ1-4. TRBV21-1 is termed a pseudogene. This CDR3 has 14 residues. This CDR3 is CASTRWASGVKLFF. Written as DNA, the CDR3 is TGTGCCAGCACGAGGTGGGCCTCGGGGGTAAAACTGTTTTTT.